The clone carrying this TCR beta chain showed up just a few times. In the original processing: For nucleated cells, counts were estimated from reference gene primer amplification. Method: immunoSEQ multiplex PCR; TCRdb's copy keeps in-frame clones and lacks some. The V and J calls and the clone size are those of that table, but D and trimming were determined from the DNA. This sample has about 100,000 clones, with more than 85% found just once. CDR3 size: 14 residues. CDR1 LGHDT and CDR2 YNNKEL come from the germline V gene (reference sequence). V was trimmed by 0 bases and J by 4 bases, leaving 9 bases between them. These data belong to a study of blood T cell repertoires in COVID-19. About the study: PBMCs, B-cell-depleted T cells, or T cells provided the cDNA or gDNA that made up the material.

The sample comprised peripheral blood. The chain couples TRBV3-1 (or the pseudogene TRBV3-2) to TRBJ1-1; D might be TRBD1 (5 bases). The source is a man in his thirties or forties in a cohort sampled during active COVID-19. CDR3 sequence reads: CASSQDMGGTEAFF. The CDR3, as DNA: TGTGCCAGCAGCCAAGACATGGGGGGCACTGAAGCTTTCTTT.